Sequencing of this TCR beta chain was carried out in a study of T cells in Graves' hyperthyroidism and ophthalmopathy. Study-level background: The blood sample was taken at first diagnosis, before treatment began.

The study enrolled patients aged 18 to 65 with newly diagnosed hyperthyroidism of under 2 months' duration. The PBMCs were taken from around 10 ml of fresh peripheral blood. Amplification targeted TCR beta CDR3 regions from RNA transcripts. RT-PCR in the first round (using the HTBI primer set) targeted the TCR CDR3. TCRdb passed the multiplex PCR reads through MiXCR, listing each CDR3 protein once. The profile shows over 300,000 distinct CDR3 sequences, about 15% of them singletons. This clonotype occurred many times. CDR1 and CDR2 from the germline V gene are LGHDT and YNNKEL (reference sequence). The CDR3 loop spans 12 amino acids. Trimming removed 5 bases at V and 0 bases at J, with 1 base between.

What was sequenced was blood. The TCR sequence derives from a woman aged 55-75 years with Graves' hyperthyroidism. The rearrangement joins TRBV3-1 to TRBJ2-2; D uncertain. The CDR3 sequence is CASSANTGELFF. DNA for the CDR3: TGTGCCAGCAGCGCGAACACCGGGGAGCTGTTTTTT.